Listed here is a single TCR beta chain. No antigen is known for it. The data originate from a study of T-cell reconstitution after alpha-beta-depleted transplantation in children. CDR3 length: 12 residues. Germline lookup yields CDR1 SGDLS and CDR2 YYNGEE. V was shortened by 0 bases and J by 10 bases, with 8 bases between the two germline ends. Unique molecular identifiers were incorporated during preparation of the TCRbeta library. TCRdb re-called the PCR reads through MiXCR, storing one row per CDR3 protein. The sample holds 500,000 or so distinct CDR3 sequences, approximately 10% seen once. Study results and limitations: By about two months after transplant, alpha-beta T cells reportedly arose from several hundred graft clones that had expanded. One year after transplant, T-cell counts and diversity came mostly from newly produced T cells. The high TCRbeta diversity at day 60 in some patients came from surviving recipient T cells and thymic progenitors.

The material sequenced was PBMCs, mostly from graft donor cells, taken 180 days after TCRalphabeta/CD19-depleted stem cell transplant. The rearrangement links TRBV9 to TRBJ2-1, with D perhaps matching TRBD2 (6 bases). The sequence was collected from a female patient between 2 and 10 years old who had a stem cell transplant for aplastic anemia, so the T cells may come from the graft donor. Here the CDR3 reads CASSVGRGEQFF. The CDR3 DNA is TGTGCCAGCAGCGTAGGGCGGGGCGAGCAGTTCTTC.